This TCR beta chain was sequenced for a study of TIL therapy for anti-PD-1-resistant metastatic lung cancer. On the study more broadly: Most patients had lung adenocarcinoma; a handful of tumors were EGFR-mutant, two ALK-rearranged; half smoked currently or formerly.

Broader study findings: Infused TIL clonotypes partially replaced the baseline blood repertoire, then decayed over months.

The immunoSEQ assay was v3. Profiling relied on immunoSEQ multiplex PCR, and the TCRdb table lists in-frame clones only, not all of them. The profile shows tens of thousands of clones, about 70% of them singletons. Notes on this clone: What it binds is unknown.

Stated time point: pre-treatment sample, taken before nivolumab and TIL therapy. Enrollment ran from October 2017 to early 2020. This sequence was found in a person aged 25-85 years with non-small cell lung cancer. The sample consisted of blood, taken at baseline.

Here the CDR3 reads CASSRAGQGANTIYF. As DNA, the CDR3 is TGTGCCAGCAGTCGGGCGGGACAGGGGGCAAACACCATATATTTT. The rearrangement uses TRBV25-1 and TRBJ1-3; 12 positions agree with TRBD1. CDR3 size: 15 residues. Per germline, CDR1 MGHDK and CDR2 SYGVNS. After removal of 5 bases from V and 6 bases from J, the junction contained 5 bases not matched to a gene.